A selection of T cell receptor beta chains follows, all from one sample in a study of shared clonotypes between healthy human individuals. TCRdb's table, derived via immunoSEQ multiplex PCR, lists solely in-frame clones and lacks some. The sample contains roughly 810,000 clones, 95% to 97% of which appear only once. Sequences were obtained from naive CD8+ T cells sorted from blood. Source of these receptors: a man aged 25 to 40 in good health. CDR3s include the opening cysteine and the closing phenylalanine or tryptophan. D genes are given only for firm matches.

V gene	J gene	D gene	CDR3 protein
TRBV5-1	TRBJ2-5	-	CASSLNHWRALGKTQYF
TRBV4-3	TRBJ2-7	-	CASSQDTGTATYEQYF
TRBV5-1	TRBJ2-3	TRBD2	CASSERTSGTYTDTQYF
TRBV11-2	TRBJ1-1	TRBD1	CASGDRSGTEAFF
TRBV19	TRBJ2-1	-	CASSIGGVNEQFF
TRBV5-5	TRBJ2-7	TRBD1	CASSLLQGYEQYF
TRBV27	TRBJ1-4	TRBD1	CASSKQGWDEKLFF
TRBV7-9	TRBJ2-7	TRBD2	CATSPSGGSSYEQYF
TRBV29-1	TRBJ2-7	TRBD2	CSVEVAGEVYEQYF
TRBV27	TRBJ2-1	-	CASRPGAGSYNEQFF
TRBV7-8	TRBJ2-5	TRBD2	CASSLSSGSVEETQYF
TRBV7-8	TRBJ2-7	TRBD1	CASSSRDRGGYEQYF
TRBV29-1	TRBJ2-7	-	CSVEGEVNEQYF
TRBV10-3	TRBJ2-1	-	CAISEGVNEQFF
TRBV27	TRBJ2-7	TRBD1	CASRTRGLYEQYF
TRBV6-1	TRBJ2-7	TRBD2	CASSEGLATYEQYF
TRBV5-5	TRBJ1-5	TRBD1	CASSLGDRAIFSNQPQHF
TRBV6-6	TRBJ2-7	-	CATINGGGEQYF
TRBV7-9	TRBJ2-7	TRBD1	CASSWDRDRAYEQYF
TRBV10-3	TRBJ1-1	TRBD1	CAIRGTGGLNTEAFF
TRBV5-1	TRBJ2-2	TRBD1	CASSLRQGNTGELFF
TRBV5-4	TRBJ2-3	-	CASTPRQKSTDTQYF
TRBV29-1	TRBJ2-2	-	CSVGPNGRTGELFF
TRBV5-4	TRBJ2-3	-	CASSFSGPSTDTQYF
TRBV18	TRBJ2-5	-	CASSPGEETQYF
TRBV9	TRBJ2-7	-	CASSVGPRQDYEQYF
TRBV7-6	TRBJ2-7	TRBD2	CASSLDVAGDGEQYF
TRBV7-8	TRBJ2-5	-	CASSLALSRWETQYF
TRBV29-1	TRBJ2-7	-	CSVNWGAYEQYF
TRBV21-1	TRBJ1-1	-	CASSKARGANTEAFF
TRBV18	TRBJ2-7	TRBD1	CASSAGQGIHEQYF
TRBV27	TRBJ2-5	-	CASSPAPTGYQETQYF
TRBV27	TRBJ2-2	TRBD1	CASSKDRGRITGELFF
TRBV7-9	TRBJ2-2	-	CASSRGRATGELFF
TRBV11-1	TRBJ2-7	TRBD2	CASSSGTSGRAWEQYF
TRBV15	TRBJ2-7	TRBD2	CATGPASGSSYEQYF
TRBV10-1	TRBJ2-3	TRBD2	CASYSGTSGTDTQYF
TRBV5-1	TRBJ2-5	-	CASSPDGEETQYF
TRBV15	TRBJ2-1	-	CATSRDRASIPNEQFF
TRBV6-5	TRBJ2-7	-	CASNPVGGGYEQYF
TRBV5-1	TRBJ2-7	-	CASSIRQGPYEQYF
TRBV9	TRBJ1-4	-	CASSVGRGLDEKLFF
TRBV4-1	TRBJ2-1	TRBD1	CASSPGTEEQFF
TRBV29-1	TRBJ1-2	-	CSVKEVTNYGYTF
TRBV11-2	TRBJ2-7	TRBD2	CASSLDPGGSYEQYF
TRBV29-1	TRBJ2-1	TRBD2	CSVEGLAGGSSYNEQFF
TRBV7-9	TRBJ2-5	-	CASRPPVGSGETQYF
TRBV30	TRBJ1-1	TRBD1	CAWSTPGQGSLGTEAFF
TRBV29-1	TRBJ1-5	-	CSVEGGRNQPQHF
TRBV4-2	TRBJ1-2	-	CASSQVFAGYTF
TRBV29-1	TRBJ2-1	-	CSVEGPGGLSYNEQFF
TRBV28	TRBJ1-3	-	CASSLDLGNTIYF
TRBV7-9	TRBJ2-3	TRBD2	CASTTGTSGTDTQYF
TRBV7-2	TRBJ2-1	TRBD1	CASSRTGGVRNEQFF
TRBV7-2	TRBJ2-7	-	CASSLAATGNYEQYF
TRBV9	TRBJ2-3	TRBD1	CASSVAKTGKDTQYF